This TCR beta chain derives from a study of blood T cell repertoires in COVID-19. Study details: Samples representing acute and convalescent COVID-19 were sourced from the United States, Italy and Spain.

Germline lookup yields CDR1 SGHKS and CDR2 YYEKEE (reference sequence). The CDR3 sequence is 15 residues long. V was shortened by 4 bases and J by 0 bases, with 14 bases between the two germline ends. Per the authors' pipeline: How many nucleated cells were present was estimated from reference gene primer amplification. Only in-frame clones appear in the TCRdb table, and some are missing; sequencing was by immunoSEQ multiplex PCR. V and J calls and clone size are as listed in that table; D and trimming were resolved from the DNA. This sample has tens of thousands of clones, with 65% to 85% found just once. This clone was counted a few times.

The source is a woman aged 55-70 years with acute or convalescent COVID-19. The sequencing sample was made of peripheral blood. The chain has TRBV5-5 and TRBJ2-7; TRBD2 is a possible D gene (6 bases). The CDR3 is CASSPIGGTSYEQYF. CDR3 nucleotides: TGTGCCAGCAGCCCAATAGGAGGGACCTCCTACGAGCAGTACTTC.